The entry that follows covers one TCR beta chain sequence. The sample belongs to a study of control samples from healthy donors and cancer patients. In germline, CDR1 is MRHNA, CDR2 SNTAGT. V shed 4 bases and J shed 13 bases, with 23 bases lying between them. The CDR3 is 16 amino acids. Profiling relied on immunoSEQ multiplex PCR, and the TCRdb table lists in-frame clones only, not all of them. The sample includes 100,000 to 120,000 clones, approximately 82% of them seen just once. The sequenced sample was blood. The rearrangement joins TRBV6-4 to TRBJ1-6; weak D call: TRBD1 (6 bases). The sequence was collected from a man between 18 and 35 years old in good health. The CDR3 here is CASSALGHGEGSPLHF. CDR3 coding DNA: TGTGCCAGCAGTGCCTTGGGACATGGGGAGGGGTCCCCCCTCCACTTT.